This T cell receptor beta chain was found in a study of blood T cells in healthy people across ages. Study conclusions and caveats: Using unsorted PBMCs precluded a conclusive naive versus antigen-experienced comparison.

The people who gave samples were healthy Caucasians from Russia, aged roughly 6 to 100. At least 6 million PBMCs were isolated per sample. There were at least 5 micrograms of total RNA extracted from every sample. A sample-barcoded 5' primer and a J-beta primer mix were used in a second PCR of about 6 to 11 cycles. In TCRdb, the 5' RACE reads were re-called with MiXCR into one record per CDR3 protein. The repertoire includes under 2,000,000 distinct CDR3 sequences, 49% of them detected once, and more than 2% sits in the top ten. CDR1 and CDR2 from the germline V gene are SGHTA and FQGNSA. Trimming shortened V by 5 bases and J by 1 base, and 20 bases separated the two germline ends. There are 17 residues in the CDR3. In the case of this clonotype: Its antigen is still unknown.

V gene TRBV7-2 combines with J gene TRBJ1-1; D is undetermined. The clonotype comes from a woman aged 40 to 49 in good health. The sequenced sample consisted of blood. CDR3: CASSPHAAGSRNTEAFF. As DNA, the CDR3 is TGTGCCAGCAGCCCCCACGCGGCCGGGTCCAGGAACACTGAAGCTTTCTTT. The complete variable domain, with remaining parts taken from reference TRBV7-2 and TRBJ1-1, reads GAGVSQSPSNKVTEKGKDVELRCDPISGHTALYWYRQSLGQGLEFLIYFQGNSAPDKSGLPSDRFSAERTGGSVSTLTIQRTQQEDSAVYLCASSPHAAGSRNTEAFFGQGTRLTVV.